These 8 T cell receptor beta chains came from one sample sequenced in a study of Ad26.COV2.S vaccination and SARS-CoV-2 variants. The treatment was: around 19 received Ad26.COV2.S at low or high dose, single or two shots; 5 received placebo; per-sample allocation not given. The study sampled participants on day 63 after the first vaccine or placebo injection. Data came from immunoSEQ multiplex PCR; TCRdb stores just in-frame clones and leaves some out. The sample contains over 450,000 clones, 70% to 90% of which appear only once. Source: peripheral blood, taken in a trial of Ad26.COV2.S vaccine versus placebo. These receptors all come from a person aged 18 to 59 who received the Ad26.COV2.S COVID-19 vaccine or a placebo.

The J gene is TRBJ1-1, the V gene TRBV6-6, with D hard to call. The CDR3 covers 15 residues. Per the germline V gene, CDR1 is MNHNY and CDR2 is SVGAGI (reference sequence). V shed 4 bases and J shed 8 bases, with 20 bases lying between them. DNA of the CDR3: TGTGCCAGCAGTTCCCCCGAGGTCGAAGCCCCCGAAGCTTTCTTT. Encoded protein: CASSSPEVEAPEAFF.

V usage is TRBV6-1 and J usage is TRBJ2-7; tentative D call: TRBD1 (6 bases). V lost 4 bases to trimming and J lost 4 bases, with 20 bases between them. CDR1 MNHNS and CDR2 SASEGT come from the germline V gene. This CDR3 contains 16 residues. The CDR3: CASSAGVPGHFYEQYF. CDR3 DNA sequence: TGTGCCAGCAGTGCTGGGGTCCCGGGACATTTTTACGAGCAGTACTTC.

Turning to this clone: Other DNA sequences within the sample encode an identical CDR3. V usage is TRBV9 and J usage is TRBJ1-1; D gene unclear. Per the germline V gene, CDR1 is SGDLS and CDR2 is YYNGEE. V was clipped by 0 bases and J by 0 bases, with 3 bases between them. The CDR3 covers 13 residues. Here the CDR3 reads CASSVAVNTEAFF. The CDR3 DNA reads TGTGCCAGCAGCGTAGCAGTGAACACTGAAGCTTTCTTT. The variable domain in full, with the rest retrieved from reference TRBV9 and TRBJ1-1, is DSGVTQTPKHLITATGQRVTLRCSPRSGDLSVYWYQQSLDQGLQFLIQYYNGEERAKGNILERFSAQQFPDLHSELNLSSLELGDSALYFCASSVAVNTEAFFGQGTRLTVV.

For the CDR3, the DNA is TGTGCCAGCAGGCCGGGACAGGGTAGGAAACAGCCCCAGCATTTT. Translated, it gives CASRPGQGRKQPQHF. The chain is built from TRBV6-5 and TRBJ1-5; 9 positions agree with TRBD1. V trimming: 6 bases; J trimming: 7 bases; junction bases outside the gene matches: 10. The CDR3 loop spans 15 amino acids. Germline V CDR1 and CDR2: MNHEY, SVGAGI.

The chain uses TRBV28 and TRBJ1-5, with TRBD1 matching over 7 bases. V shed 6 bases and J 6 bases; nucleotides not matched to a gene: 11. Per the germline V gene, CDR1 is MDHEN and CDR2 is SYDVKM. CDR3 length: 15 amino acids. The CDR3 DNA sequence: TGTGCCAGCAGAAAACCGCAGGGGGATCGTCAGCCCCAGCATTTT. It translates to CASRKPQGDRQPQHF.

In nucleotides, the CDR3 is TGTGCCAGTAGTATGCAGGGGTTATTCTATGGCTACACCTTC. This codes for CASSMQGLFYGYTF. The rearrangement joins TRBV19 to TRBJ1-2; D perhaps matches TRBD1 (6 bases). The length of the CDR3 is 14 residues. Germline CDR1 and CDR2: LNHDA and SQIVND (reference sequence). Trimming took off 3 bases at V and 4 bases at J, with 12 bases between the two ends.

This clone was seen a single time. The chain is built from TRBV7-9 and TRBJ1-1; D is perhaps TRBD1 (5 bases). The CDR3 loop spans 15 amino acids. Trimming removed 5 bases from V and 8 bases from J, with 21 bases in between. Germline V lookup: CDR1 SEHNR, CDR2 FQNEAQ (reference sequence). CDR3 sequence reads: CASSPQGIRGKEAFF. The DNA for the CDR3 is TGTGCCAGCAGCCCGCAGGGCATTAGGGGTAAAGAAGCTTTCTTT. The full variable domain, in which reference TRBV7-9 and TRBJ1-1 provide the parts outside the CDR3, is DTGVSQNPRHKITKRGQNVTFRCDPISEHNRLYWYRQTLGQGPEFLTYFQNEAQLEKSRLLSDRFSAERPKGSFSTLEIQRTEQGDSAMYLCASSPQGIRGKEAFFGQGTRLTVV.

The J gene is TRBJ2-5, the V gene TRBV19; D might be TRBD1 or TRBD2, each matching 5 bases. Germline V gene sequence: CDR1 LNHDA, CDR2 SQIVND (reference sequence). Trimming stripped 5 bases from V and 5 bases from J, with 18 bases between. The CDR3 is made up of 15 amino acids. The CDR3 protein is CASSLGDRDAETQYF. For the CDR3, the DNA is TGTGCCAGTAGTCTTGGGGACCGGGATGCGGAGACCCAGTACTTC.